This passage covers 10 T cell receptor beta chains from one sample sequenced in a study of cytomegalovirus exposure and HLA in healthy donors. The PCR made use of 60 Vbeta and 13 Jbeta primers. Produced via immunoSEQ multiplex PCR; TCRdb's table is partial and in-frame only. The sample includes under 110,000 clones, 65% to 85% seen only once; the top ten take 10%. The sample was PBMCs. The origin of the receptors is a man between 45 and 60 years old in good health and CMV-seronegative.

The gene calls are TRBV6-1 and TRBJ2-5; TRBD1 matches 10 bases. The end of the DNA fits TRBJ2-7 better, so the J call may be wrong. Per germline, CDR1 MNHNS and CDR2 SASEGT. This CDR3 region has 17 residues. In DNA form, the CDR3 reads TGTGCCAGCAGTGAATTCTGGACAGGGGGTAAATCCTACGAGCAGTACTTC. Translation gives CASSEFWTGGKSYEQYF.

This clone was counted only a few times. This sequence joins TRBV4-3 and TRBJ2-3; 10 bases line up with TRBD2. The CDR3 length is 16 residues. The trim removed 4 bases at V and 5 bases at J, leaving 9 bases unmatched. Germline V gene data show CDR1 as LGHNA and CDR2 as YSLEER. The CDR3 is CASSPQVAGGRDTQYF. CDR3 nucleotides: TGCGCCAGCAGCCCTCAGGTAGCGGGAGGAAGAGATACGCAGTATTTT.

This sequence joins TRBV7-9 and TRBJ2-3; 9 bases match TRBD2. This CDR3 comprises 14 residues. Germline CDR1 is SEHNR and CDR2 is FQNEAQ (reference sequence). V lost 8 bases to trimming and J lost 6 bases; unmatched junction nucleotides: 9. For the CDR3, the DNA is TGTGCCAGCCTGGCGGGAGGGAGTGGGGATACGCAGTATTTT. It specifies CASLAGGSGDTQYF.

This clone counts as medium-sized. The rearrangement uses TRBV2 and TRBJ1-5; D gene unclear. CDR1 and CDR2 from the germline V gene are SNHLY and FYNNEI. Trimming pared 4 bases from V and 2 bases from J, leaving 12 bases between. The CDR3 has 15 amino acids. CDR3 region: CASSGEAYGNQPQHF. CDR3 bases: TGTGCCAGCAGTGGCGAGGCGTATGGCAATCAGCCCCAGCATTTT. The entire variable domain, with the rest obtained from reference TRBV2 and TRBJ1-5, is as follows: EPEVTQTPSHQVTQMGQEVILRCVPISNHLYFYWYRQILGQKVEFLVSFYNNEISEKSEIFDDQFSVERPDGSNFTLKIRSTKLEDSAMYFCASSGEAYGNQPQHFGDGTRLSIL.

V and J are TRBV7-2 and TRBJ2-7; 8 bases are a match to TRBD2. V lost 5 bases, J lost 3 bases, and 9 bases stayed unmatched. This CDR3 comprises 15 residues. Germline V gene data show CDR1 as SGHTA and CDR2 as FQGNSA. The CDR3 reads CASSIRAGVGYEQYF. DNA of the CDR3: TGTGCCAGCAGCATCCGAGCGGGAGTGGGCTACGAGCAGTACTTC.

The rearrangement joins TRBV7-3 to TRBJ2-1; 7 nucleotides match TRBD2. The V gene's germline CDR1 is SGHTA and CDR2 FQGTGA. This CDR3 has 15 residues. V dropped 5 bases and J dropped 4; count of bases not matched to a gene: 8. The CDR3, as DNA: TGTGCCAGCAGCCCCACTAGCGACCGTTACAATGAGCAGTTCTTC. Its protein product is CASSPTSDRYNEQFF.

This clone was seen a handful of times. The rearrangement uses TRBV28 and TRBJ1-2; 10 bases agree with TRBD1. The CDR3 totals 17 residues. Germline CDR1 and CDR2: MDHEN and SYDVKM. Unmatched junction bases numbered 11, after V lost 5 bases and J lost 2 bases. The CDR3 protein is CASSQAGTGVKNYGYTF. CDR3 sequence (DNA): TGTGCCAGCAGTCAGGCCGGGACAGGGGTCAAAAACTATGGCTACACCTTC.

The chain couples TRBV19 to TRBJ1-1; D gene ambiguous. The CDR3 spans 13 residues. Looked up from germline, CDR1 is LNHDA and CDR2 is SQIVND (reference sequence). Trimming pared 3 bases from V and 5 bases from J, leaving 10 bases between. The CDR3 DNA follows: TGTGCCAGTAGTATCACTCTGCGGACTGAAGCTTTCTTT. It translates to CASSITLRTEAFF. Full variable domain (missing parts from reference TRBV19 and TRBJ1-1): DGGITQSPKYLFRKEGQNVTLSCEQNLNHDAMYWYRQDPGQGLRLIYYSQIVNDFQKGDIAEGYSVSREKKESFPLTVTSAQKNPTAFYLCASSITLRTEAFFGQGTRLTVV.

The rearrangement links TRBV7-2 to TRBJ1-1; 10 bases fit TRBD1. Losses at the gene ends were 4 bases for V and 7 bases for J; bases not matched to a gene: 6. CDR3 length: 14 amino acids. Germline CDR1 reads SGHTA; CDR2 reads FQGNSA. The CDR3 protein is CASSSRDRGREAFF. The CDR3 DNA is TGTGCCAGCAGCTCCAGGGACAGGGGACGTGAAGCTTTCTTT.

In this sample, this clone turned up a few times. This chain connects TRBV18 to TRBJ1-2, with TRBD1 matching over 8 bases. CDR1 KGHSH and CDR2 LQKENI come from the germline V gene. V gave up 3 bases and J gave up 6 bases; unmatched junction bases: 12. This CDR3 is built from 16 residues. CDR3 nucleotides: TGTGCCAGCTCACCTTCTGTCGGACAGGGTTCTAATGGCTACACCTTC. Its protein is CASSPSVGQGSNGYTF.